This record covers a single TCR beta chain. The sample belongs to a study of CD8 T cells in Susac syndrome. The CDR3 sequence is 14 residues long. CDR1 is MNHEY, CDR2 SMNVEV, per germline (reference sequence). V lost 5 bases, J lost 6 bases, and 16 bases lay in between. Random hexamers were used to reverse transcribe about 0.45 to 1 ug of RNA. TCRdb itself ran the immunoSEQ multiplex PCR reads through MiXCR, one entry per CDR3 protein. The table includes around 160,000 distinct CDR3 sequences, approximately 92% detected once. The clonotype was recovered from a human donor in good health. The sample comprised CD4+ T cells from PBMCs. The rearrangement joins TRBV27 to TRBJ1-1; D is perhaps TRBD1 (5 bases). The CDR3 bases are TGTGCCAGCAGTGGATCGGGGCCCCTGGCTGAAGCTTTCTTT. Amino acid sequence: CASSGSGPLAEAFF.